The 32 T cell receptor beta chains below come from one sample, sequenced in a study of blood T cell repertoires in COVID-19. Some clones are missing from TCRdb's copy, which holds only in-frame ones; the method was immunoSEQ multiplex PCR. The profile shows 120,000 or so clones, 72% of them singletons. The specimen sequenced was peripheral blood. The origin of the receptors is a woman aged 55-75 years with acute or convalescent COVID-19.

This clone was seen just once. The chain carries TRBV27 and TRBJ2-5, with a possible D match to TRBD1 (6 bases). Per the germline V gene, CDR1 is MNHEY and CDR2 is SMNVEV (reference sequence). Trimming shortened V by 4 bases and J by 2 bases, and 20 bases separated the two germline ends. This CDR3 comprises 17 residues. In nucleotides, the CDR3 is TGTGCCAGCAGTTCCCTACCCCTCGGGACATCTCAAGAGACCCAGTACTTC. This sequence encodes CASSSLPLGTSQETQYF.

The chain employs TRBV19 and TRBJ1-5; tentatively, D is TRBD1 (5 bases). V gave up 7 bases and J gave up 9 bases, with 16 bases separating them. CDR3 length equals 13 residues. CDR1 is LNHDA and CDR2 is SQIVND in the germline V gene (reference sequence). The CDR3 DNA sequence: TGTGCCAGTAAGATGCCAGGTCAGGGGCCCCAGCATTTT. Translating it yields CASKMPGQGPQHF.

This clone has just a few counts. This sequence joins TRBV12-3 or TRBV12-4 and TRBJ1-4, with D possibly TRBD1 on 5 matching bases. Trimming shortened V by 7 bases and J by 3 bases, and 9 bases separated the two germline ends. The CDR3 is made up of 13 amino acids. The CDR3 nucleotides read TGTGCCAGCACCTGGGGGGCTAATGAAAAACTGTTTTTT. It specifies CASTWGANEKLFF.

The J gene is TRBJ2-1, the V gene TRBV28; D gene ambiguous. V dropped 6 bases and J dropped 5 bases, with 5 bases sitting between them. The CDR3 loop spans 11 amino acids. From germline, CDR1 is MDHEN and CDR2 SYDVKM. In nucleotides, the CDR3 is TGTGCCAGCAGGACAAACAATGAGCAGTTCTTC. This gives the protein CASRTNNEQFF.

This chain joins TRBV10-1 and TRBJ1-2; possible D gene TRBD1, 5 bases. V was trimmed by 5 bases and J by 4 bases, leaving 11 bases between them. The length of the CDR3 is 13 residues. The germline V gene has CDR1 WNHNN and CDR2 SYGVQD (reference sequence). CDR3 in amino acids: CASSPGGTYGYTF. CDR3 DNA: TGCGCCAGCAGTCCCGGGGGGACCTATGGCTACACCTTC.

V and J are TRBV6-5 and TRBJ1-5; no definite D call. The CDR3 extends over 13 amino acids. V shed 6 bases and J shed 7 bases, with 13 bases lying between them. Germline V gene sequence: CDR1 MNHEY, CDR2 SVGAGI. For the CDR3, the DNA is TGTGCCAGCAGCTTCGGAGTTAGCCAGCCCCAGCATTTT. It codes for CASSFGVSQPQHF.

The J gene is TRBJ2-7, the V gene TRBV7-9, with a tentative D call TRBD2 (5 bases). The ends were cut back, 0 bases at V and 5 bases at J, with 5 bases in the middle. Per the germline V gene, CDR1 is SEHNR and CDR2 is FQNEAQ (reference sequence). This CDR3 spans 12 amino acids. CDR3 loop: CASSLAGDEQYF. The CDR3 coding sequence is TGTGCCAGCAGCTTAGCCGGGGACGAGCAGTACTTC.

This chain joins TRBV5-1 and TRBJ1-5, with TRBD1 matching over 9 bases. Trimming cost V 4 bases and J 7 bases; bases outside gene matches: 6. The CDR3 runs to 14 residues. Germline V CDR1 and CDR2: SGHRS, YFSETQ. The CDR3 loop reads CASSPGQGRQPQHF. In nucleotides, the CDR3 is TGCGCCAGCAGCCCAGGACAGGGGAGGCAGCCCCAGCATTTT.

CDR3: CASSISGQGIFSGANVLTF. CDR3 DNA: TGTGCCAGTAGTATTTCGGGACAGGGGATTTTCTCTGGGGCCAACGTCCTGACTTTC. V is TRBV19 and J is TRBJ2-6; 10 positions agree with TRBD1. Germline V gives CDR1 LNHDA, CDR2 SQIVND (reference sequence). V dropped 3 bases and J dropped 0; count of bases not matched to a gene: 8. CDR3 length equals 19 residues.

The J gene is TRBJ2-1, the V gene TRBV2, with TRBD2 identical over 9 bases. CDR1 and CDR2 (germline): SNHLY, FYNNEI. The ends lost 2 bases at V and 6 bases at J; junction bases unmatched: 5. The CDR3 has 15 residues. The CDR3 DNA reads TGTGCCAGCAGTGAAAAGAGCGGGGGGACCAATGAGCAGTTCTTC. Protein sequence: CASSEKSGGTNEQFF.

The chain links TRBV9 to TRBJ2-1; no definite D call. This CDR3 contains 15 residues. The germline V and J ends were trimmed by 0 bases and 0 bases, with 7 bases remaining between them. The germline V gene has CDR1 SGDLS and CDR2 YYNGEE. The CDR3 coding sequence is TGTGCCAGCAGCGTAGCGTACAGCTCCTACAATGAGCAGTTCTTC. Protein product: CASSVAYSSYNEQFF.

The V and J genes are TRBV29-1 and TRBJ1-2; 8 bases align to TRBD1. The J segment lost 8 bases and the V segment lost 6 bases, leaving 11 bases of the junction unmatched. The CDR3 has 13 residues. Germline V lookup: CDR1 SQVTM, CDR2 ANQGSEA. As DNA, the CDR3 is TGCAGCGTCCAAGGACAGGGTCGTGCGGGCTACACCTTC. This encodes CSVQGQGRAGYTF.

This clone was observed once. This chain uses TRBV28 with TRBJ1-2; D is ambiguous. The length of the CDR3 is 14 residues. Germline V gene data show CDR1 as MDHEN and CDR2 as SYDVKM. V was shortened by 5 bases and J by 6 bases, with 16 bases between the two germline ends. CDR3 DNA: TGTGCCAGCAGTCCACTGCGGAGCACACATGGCTACACCTTC. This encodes CASSPLRSTHGYTF.

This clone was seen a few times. CDR3 region: CASSAGGGQETQYF. CDR3 DNA sequence: TGTGCCAGCAGCGCGGGAGGCGGCCAAGAGACCCAGTACTTC. J is TRBJ2-5 and V is TRBV9; 7 positions match TRBD2. V lost 3 bases, J lost 1 base, and 3 bases stayed unmatched. Germline CDR1 and CDR2: SGDLS and YYNGEE. The CDR3 covers 14 residues.

The CDR3 sequence is CASTPDGVRGYTF. The CDR3 DNA reads as TGTGCCAGCACACCGGACGGGGTACGCGGCTACACCTTC. The chain links TRBV28 to TRBJ1-2; D ambiguous. CDR1 is MDHEN, CDR2 SYDVKM, per germline. The CDR3 length is 13 residues. V was pared by 7 bases and J by 8 bases, with 17 bases between.

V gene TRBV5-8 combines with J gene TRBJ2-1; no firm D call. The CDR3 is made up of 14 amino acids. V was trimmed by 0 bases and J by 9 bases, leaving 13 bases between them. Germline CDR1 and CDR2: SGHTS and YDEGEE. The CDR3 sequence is CASSLASGSGEQFF. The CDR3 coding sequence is TGTGCCAGCAGCTTGGCCTCGGGTTCGGGTGAGCAGTTCTTC.

CDR3 sequence reads: CASSLVQRHGYGYTF. CDR3 bases: TGTGCCAGCAGCTTAGTTCAGAGGCATGGCTATGGCTACACCTTC. This chain connects TRBV7-9 to TRBJ1-2; D gene uncertain. The CDR3 contains 15 residues. With 1 base removed from V and 4 bases from J, the gap between germline ends came to 13 bases. CDR1 is SEHNR and CDR2 is FQNEAQ in the germline V gene (reference sequence). Using reference TRBV7-9 and TRBJ1-2 for the parts outside the CDR3, the full variable domain is DTGVSQNPRHKITKRGQNVTFRCDPISEHNRLYWYRQTLGQGPEFLTYFQNEAQLEKSRLLSDRFSAERPKGSFSTLEIQRTEQGDSAMYLCASSLVQRHGYGYTFGSGTRLTVV.

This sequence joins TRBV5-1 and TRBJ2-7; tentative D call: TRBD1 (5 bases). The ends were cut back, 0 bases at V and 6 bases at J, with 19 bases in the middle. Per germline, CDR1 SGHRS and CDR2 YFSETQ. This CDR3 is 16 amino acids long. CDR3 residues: CASSLAFRQGPVEQYF. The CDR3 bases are TGCGCCAGCAGCTTGGCTTTTAGGCAGGGTCCGGTCGAGCAGTACTTC.

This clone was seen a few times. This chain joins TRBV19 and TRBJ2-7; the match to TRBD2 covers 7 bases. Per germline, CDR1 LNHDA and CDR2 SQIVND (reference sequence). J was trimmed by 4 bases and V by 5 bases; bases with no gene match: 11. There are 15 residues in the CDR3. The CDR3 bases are TGTGCCAGTAGTGTCCAACAATCGGGGGGTTACGAGCAGTACTTC. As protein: CASSVQQSGGYEQYF.

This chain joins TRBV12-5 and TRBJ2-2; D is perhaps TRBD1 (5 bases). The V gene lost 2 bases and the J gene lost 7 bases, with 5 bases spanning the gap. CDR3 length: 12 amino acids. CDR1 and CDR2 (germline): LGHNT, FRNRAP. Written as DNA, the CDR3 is TGTGCTAGTGGTTTGCAGGGCGGGGAGCTGTTTTTT. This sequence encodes CASGLQGGELFF. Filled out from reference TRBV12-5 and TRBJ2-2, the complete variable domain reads DARVTQTPRHKVTEMGQEVTMRCQPILGHNTVFWYRQTMMQGLELLAYFRNRAPLDDSGMPKDRFSAEMPDATLATLKIQPSEPRDSAVYFCASGLQGGELFFGEGSRLTVL.

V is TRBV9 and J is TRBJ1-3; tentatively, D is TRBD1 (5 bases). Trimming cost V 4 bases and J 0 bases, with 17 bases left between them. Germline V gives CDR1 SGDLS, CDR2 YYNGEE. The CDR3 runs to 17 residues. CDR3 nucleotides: TGTGCCAGCAGCCCCCGGGGGACCCGAGTCTCTGGAAACACCATATATTTT. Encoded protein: CASSPRGTRVSGNTIYF.

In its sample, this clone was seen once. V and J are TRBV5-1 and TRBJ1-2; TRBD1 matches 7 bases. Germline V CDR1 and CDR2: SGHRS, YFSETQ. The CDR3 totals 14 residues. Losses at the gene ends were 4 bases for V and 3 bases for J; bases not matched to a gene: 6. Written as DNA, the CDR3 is TGCGCCAGCAGCACGCCCGGGACAGACTATGGCTACACCTTC. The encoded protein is CASSTPGTDYGYTF.

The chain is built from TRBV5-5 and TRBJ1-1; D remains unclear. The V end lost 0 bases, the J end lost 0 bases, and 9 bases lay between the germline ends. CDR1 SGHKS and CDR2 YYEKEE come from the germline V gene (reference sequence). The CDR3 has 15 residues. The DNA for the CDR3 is TGTGCCAGCAGCTTGGGTCTGGAGATGAACACTGAAGCTTTCTTT. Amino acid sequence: CASSLGLEMNTEAFF.

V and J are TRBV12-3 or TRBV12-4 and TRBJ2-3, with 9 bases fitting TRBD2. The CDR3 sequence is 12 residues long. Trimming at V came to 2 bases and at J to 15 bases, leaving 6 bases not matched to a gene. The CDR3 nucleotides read TGTGCCAGCAGTTTAAGGTCTAGCGGGGAATATTTT. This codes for CASSLRSSGEYF.

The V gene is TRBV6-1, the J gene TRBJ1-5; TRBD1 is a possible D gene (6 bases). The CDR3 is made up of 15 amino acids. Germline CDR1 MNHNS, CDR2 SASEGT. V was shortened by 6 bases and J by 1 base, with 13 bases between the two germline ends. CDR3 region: CASSQGRDSNQPQHF. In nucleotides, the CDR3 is TGTGCCAGCAGCCAGGGGCGAGACAGCAATCAGCCCCAGCATTTT.

CDR3 DNA: TGCGCCAGCAGCTTAGGACAGGGGAAAATATTAGGTGCAACTAATGAAAAACTGTTTTTT. This translates into CASSLGQGKILGATNEKLFF. The rearrangement joins TRBV5-1 to TRBJ1-4; the match to TRBD1 covers 9 bases. V gave up 2 bases and J gave up 0 bases; unmatched junction bases: 14. Germline assignment: CDR1 SGHRS and CDR2 YFSETQ. The CDR3 is made up of 20 amino acids.

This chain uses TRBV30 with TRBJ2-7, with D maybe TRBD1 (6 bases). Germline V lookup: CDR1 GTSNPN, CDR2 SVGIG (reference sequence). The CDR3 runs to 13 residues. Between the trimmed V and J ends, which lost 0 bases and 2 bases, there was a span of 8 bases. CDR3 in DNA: TGTGCCTGGAGTGTAAAGGGGGCCTACGAGCAGTACTTC. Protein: CAWSVKGAYEQYF.

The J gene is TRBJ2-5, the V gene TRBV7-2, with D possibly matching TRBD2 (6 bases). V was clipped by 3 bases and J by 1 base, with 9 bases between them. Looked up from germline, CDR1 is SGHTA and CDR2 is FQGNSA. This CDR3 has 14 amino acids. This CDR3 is CASSFGGAQETQYF. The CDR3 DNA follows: TGTGCCAGCAGCTTCGGCGGGGCCCAAGAGACCCAGTACTTC. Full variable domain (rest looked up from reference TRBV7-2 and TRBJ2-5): GAGVSQSPSNKVTEKGKDVELRCDPISGHTALYWYRQSLGQGLEFLIYFQGNSAPDKSGLPSDRFSAERTGGSVSTLTIQRTQQEDSAVYLCASSFGGAQETQYFGPGTRLLVL.

CDR3 loop: CASSQYSGTVVEKLFF. As DNA, the CDR3 is TGTGCCAGCAGCCAATACTCCGGGACAGTCGTTGAAAAACTGTTTTTT. The chain recombines TRBV14 with TRBJ1-4; 7 bases agree with TRBD1. J was trimmed by 7 bases and V by 2 bases; bases with no gene match: 10. The V gene's germline CDR1 is SGHDN and CDR2 FVKESK. The CDR3 runs 16 residues.

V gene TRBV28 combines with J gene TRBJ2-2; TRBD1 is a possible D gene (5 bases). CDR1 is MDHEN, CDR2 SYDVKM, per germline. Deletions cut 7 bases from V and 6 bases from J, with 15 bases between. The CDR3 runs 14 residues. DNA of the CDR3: TGTGCCAGCAACAACAGGATTGCCCCCGGGGAGCTGTTTTTT. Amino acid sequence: CASNNRIAPGELFF.

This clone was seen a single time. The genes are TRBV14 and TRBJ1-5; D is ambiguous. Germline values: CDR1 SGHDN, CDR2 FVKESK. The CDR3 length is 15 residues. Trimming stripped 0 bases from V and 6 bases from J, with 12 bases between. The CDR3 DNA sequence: TGTGCCAGCAGCCAAGATTGGACCGGAGGTCAGCCCCAGCATTTT. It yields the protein CASSQDWTGGQPQHF.

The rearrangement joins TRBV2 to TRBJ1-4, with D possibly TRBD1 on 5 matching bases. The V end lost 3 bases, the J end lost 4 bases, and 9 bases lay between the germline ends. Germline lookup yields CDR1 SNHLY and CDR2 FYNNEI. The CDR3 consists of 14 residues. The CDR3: CASSDGADNEKLFF. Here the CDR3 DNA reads TGTGCCAGCAGTGATGGGGCCGATAATGAAAAACTGTTTTTT.